Sequencing of this T cell receptor beta chain was carried out in a study of cytomegalovirus exposure and HLA in healthy donors. General study findings and limits: When a later analysis was performed, an Asian-associated ancestry cluster reportedly had fewer N-insertions than the approximately 690-donor mean. Confirmation in vitro established that a few CMV-associated chains were specific for CMV antigens.

About this clone: Its antigen is unknown.

CDR1 and CDR2 (germline): SGHAT, FQNNGV. Losses at the gene ends were 0 bases for V and 7 bases for J; bases not matched to a gene: 5. The CDR3 is 15 residues long. PCR was performed using 60 Vbeta and 13 Jbeta primers. Measured with immunoSEQ multiplex PCR; TCRdb has only the in-frame clones, and not every one. Of roughly 110,000 clones in the sample, approximately 81% were seen once. The chain recombines TRBV11-2 with TRBJ1-5, with TRBD1 matching 8 bases. What was sequenced was PBMCs. This receptor was obtained from a man aged 25-45 years in good health and CMV-seronegative. CDR3 region: CASSLDRQGTQPQHF. In DNA form, the CDR3 reads TGTGCCAGCAGCTTAGATAGACAGGGGACGCAGCCCCAGCATTTT.